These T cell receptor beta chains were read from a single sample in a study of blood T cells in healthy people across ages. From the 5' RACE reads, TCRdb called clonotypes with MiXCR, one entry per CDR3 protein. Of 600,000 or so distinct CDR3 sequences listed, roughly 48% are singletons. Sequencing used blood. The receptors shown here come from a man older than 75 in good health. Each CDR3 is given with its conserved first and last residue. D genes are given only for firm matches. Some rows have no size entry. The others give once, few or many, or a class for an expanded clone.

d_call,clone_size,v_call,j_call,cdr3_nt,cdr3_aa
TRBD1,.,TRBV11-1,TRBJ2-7,TGTGCCAGCAGTTGGACAGGGGGACCCAATGAGCAGTACTTC,CASSWTGGPNEQYF
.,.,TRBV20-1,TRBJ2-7,TGCAGTGCTAGAGGAGGAACAAGACCCTACGAGCAGTACTTC,CSARGGTRPYEQYF
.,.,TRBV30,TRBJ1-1,TGTGCCTGGAGGAGGACAGTGAACACTGAAGCTTTCTTT,CAWRRTVNTEAFF
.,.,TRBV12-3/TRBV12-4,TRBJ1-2,TGTGCCAGCAGCTTAACCGGGACATTCTATGGCTACACCTTC,CASSLTGTFYGYTF
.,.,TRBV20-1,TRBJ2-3,TGCAGTGCTAGGAACGACAGGCAGGGAATACTTCTCGCGCAGTATTTT,CSARNDRQGILLAQYF
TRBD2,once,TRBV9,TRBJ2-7,TGTGCCAGCAGCGTAGATCCTAGCGGGGGGGTCGAGCAGTACTTC,CASSVDPSGGVEQYF
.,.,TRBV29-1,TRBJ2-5,TGCAGCGTTGGAGCCCCCAACAATGAGCAGTACTTC,CSVGAPNNEQYF
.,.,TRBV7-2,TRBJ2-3,TGTGCCAGCAGCGAGGCCGGTAACACAGATACGCAGTATTTT,CASSEAGNTDTQYF
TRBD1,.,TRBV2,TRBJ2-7,TGTGCCAGCAGTATAGACAGGGGCTACGAGCAGTACTTC,CASSIDRGYEQYF
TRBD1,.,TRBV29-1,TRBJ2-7,TGCAGCGTTGTCAGTCGGCGGGACAGGGGGAGCTACGAGCAGTACTTC,CSVVSRRDRGSYEQYF
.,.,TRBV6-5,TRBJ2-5,TGTGCCAGCTCTGGCCTTCAAGAGACCCAGTACTTC,CASSGLQETQYF